This T cell receptor beta chain appears in the sequencing data of a study of blood T cell repertoires in COVID-19. The V gene's germline CDR1 is SGDLS and CDR2 YYNGEE. This CDR3 spans 15 amino acids. Trimming left V 0 bases short and J 4 bases short, with 12 bases between. In the study's own analysis: Reference gene primer amplification in the assay estimated nucleated cell counts. TCRdb keeps only in-frame clones here, not all; method: immunoSEQ multiplex PCR. That table supplies the V and J calls and clone size; D and trimming were determined from the DNA. This sample has about 130,000 clones; more than 85% occur once, and the top ten carry 2.5% to 3%.

The sample was peripheral blood. The sequence was obtained from a man aged 55-75 years with active or convalescent COVID-19. The rearrangement links TRBV9 to TRBJ2-3; no definite D call. The CDR3 is CASSVGGAWSDTQYF. DNA of the CDR3: TGTGCCAGCAGCGTAGGCGGTGCGTGGTCAGATACGCAGTATTTT.